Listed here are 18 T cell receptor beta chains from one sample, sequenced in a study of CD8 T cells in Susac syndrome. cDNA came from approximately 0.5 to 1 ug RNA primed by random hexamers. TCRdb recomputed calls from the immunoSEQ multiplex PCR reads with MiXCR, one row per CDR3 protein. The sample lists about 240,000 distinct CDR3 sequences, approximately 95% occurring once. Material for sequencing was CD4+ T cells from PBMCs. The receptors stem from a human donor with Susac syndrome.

The DNA of the CDR3 is TGTGCCAGCACCGAATTTGGGCAGCCCCAGCATTTT. Residues: CASTEFGQPQHF. The V gene is TRBV6-6, the J gene TRBJ1-5; D is uncertain. From germline, CDR1 is MNHNY and CDR2 SVGAGI (reference sequence). The CDR3 has 12 amino acids. Trimming removed 7 bases at V and 7 bases at J, with 11 bases between.

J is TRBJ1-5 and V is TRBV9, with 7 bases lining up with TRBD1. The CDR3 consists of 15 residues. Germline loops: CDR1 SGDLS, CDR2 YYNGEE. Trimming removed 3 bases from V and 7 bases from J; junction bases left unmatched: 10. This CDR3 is CASSAETGLEQPQHF. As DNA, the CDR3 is TGTGCCAGCAGCGCCGAGACAGGGTTGGAACAGCCCCAGCATTTT. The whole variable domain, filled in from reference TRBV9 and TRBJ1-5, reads DSGVTQTPKHLITATGQRVTLRCSPRSGDLSVYWYQQSLDQGLQFLIQYYNGEERAKGNILERFSAQQFPDLHSELNLSSLELGDSALYFCASSAETGLEQPQHFGDGTRLSIL.

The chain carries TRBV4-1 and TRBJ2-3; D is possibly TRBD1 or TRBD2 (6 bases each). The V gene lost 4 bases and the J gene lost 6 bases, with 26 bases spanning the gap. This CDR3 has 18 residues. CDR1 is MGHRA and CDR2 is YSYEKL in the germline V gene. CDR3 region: CASSRTVWGAGAPDTQYF. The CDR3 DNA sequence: TGCGCCAGCAGCCGCACCGTATGGGGGGCGGGCGCCCCCGATACGCAGTATTTT.

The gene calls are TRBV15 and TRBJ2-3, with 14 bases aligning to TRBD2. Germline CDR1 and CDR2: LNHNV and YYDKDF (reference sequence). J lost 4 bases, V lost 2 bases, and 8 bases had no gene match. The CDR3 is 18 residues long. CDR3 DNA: TGTGCCACCAGCAGAACCCGGGGACTAGCGGGAGCTCCAGATACGCAGTATTTT. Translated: CATSRTRGLAGAPDTQYF.

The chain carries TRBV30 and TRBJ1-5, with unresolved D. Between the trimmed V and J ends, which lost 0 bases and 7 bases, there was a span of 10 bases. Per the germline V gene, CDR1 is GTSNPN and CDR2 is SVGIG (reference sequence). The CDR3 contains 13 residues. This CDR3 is CAWSVLEDQPQHF. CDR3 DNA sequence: TGTGCCTGGAGTGTATTGGAGGACCAGCCCCAGCATTTT.

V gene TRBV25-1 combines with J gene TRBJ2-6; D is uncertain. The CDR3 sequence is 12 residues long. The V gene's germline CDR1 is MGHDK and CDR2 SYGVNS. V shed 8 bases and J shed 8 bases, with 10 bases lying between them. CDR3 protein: CASLGISNVLTF. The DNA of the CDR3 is TGTGCCAGCCTGGGGATTTCCAACGTCCTGACTTTC.

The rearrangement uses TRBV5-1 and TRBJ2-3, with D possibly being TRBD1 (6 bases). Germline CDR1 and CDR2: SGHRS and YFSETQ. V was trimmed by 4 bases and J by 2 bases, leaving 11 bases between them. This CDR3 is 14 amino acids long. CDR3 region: CASSQGQYTDTQYF. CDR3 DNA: TGCGCCAGCAGCCAGGGACAATACACAGATACGCAGTATTTT.

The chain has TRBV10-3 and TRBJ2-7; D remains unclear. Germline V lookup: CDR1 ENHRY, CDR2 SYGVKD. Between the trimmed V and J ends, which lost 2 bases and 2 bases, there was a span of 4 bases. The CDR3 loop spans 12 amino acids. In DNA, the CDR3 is TGTGCCATCAGTGAGCCCCCCTACGAGCAGTACTTC. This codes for CAISEPPYEQYF.

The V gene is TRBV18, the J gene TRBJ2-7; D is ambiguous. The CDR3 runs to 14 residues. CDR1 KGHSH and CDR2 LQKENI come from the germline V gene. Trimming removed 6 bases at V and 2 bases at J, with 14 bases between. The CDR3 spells CASSPSVFTYEQYF. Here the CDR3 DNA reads TGTGCCAGCTCCCCATCCGTCTTCACCTACGAGCAGTACTTC.

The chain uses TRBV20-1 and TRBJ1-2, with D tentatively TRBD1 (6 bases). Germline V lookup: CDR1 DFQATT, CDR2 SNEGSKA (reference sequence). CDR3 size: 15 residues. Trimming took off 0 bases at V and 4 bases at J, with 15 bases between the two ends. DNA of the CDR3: TGCAGTGCTAGAGAACAGGGAGTTCTGGGCTATGGCTACACCTTC. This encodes CSAREQGVLGYGYTF.

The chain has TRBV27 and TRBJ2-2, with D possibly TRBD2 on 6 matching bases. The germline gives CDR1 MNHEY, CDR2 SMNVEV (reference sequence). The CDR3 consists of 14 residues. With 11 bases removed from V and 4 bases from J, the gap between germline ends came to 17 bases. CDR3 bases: TGTGCCTGCCGCGGGACCTCGTTCACCGGGGAGCTGTTTTTT. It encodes CACRGTSFTGELFF.

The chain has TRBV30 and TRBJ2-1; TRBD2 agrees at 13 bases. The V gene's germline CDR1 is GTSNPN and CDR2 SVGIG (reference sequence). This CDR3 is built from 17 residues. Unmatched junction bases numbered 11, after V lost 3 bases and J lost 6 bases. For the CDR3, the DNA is TGTGCCTGGAGCTTTGGGACTGGACTAGCGGGAGTCAATGAGCAGTTCTTC. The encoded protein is CAWSFGTGLAGVNEQFF. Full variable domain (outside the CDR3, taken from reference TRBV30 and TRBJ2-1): SQTIHQWPATLVQPVGSPLSLECTVEGTSNPNLYWYRQAAGRGLQLLFYSVGIGQISSEVPQNLSASRPQDRQFILSSKKLLLSDSGFYLCAWSFGTGLAGVNEQFFGPGTRLTVL.

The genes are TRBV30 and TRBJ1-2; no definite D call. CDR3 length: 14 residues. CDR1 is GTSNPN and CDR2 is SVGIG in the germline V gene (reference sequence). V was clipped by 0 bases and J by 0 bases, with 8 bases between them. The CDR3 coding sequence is TGTGCCTGGAGTGTACTTACCACTAACTATGGCTACACCTTC. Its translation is CAWSVLTTNYGYTF.

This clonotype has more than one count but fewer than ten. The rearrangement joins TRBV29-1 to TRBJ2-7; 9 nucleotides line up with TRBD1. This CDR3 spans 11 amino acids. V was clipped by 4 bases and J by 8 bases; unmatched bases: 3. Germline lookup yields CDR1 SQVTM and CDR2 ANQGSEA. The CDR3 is CSVGTGEQQYF. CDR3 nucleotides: TGCAGCGTTGGGACAGGGGAACAGCAGTACTTC.

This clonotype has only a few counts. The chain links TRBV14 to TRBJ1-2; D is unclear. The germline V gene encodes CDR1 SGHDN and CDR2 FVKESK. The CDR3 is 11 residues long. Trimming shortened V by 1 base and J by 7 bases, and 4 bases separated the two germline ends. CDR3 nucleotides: TGTGCCAGCAGCCAAGTGGGTGGCTACACCTTC. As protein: CASSQVGGYTF.

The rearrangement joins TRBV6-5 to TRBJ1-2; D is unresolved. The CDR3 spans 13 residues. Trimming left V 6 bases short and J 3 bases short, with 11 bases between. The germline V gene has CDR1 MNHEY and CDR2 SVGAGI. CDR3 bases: TGTGCCAGCAGGCTGGGTTGGCACTATGGCTACACCTTC. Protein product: CASRLGWHYGYTF.

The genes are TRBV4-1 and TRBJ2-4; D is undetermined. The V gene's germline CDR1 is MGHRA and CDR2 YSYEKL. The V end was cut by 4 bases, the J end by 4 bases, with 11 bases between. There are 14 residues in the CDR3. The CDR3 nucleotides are TGCGCCAGCAGCCCCCCGGGCTCAAAAAACATTCAGTACTTC. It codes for CASSPPGSKNIQYF.

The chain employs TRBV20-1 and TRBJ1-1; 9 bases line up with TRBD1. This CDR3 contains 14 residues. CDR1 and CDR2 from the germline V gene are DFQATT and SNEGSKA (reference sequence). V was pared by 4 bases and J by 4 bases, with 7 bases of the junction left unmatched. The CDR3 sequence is CSAIQQGAFTEAFF. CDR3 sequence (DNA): TGCAGTGCTATTCAACAGGGGGCGTTCACTGAAGCTTTCTTT.